The clone carrying this TCR beta chain was found a few times. What it binds is unknown. TCRdb re-called the reads with MiXCR, one entry per CDR3 protein. The sample has fewer than 950,000 distinct CDR3 sequences, around a third seen once. The data were obtained in a study of T cell repertoires in cytomegalovirus infection. The germline CDR1 and CDR2 sequences are LGHNT and FRNRAP. V lost 0 bases and J 0 bases, leaving 5 bases between the germline ends. The CDR3 has 15 residues. The study, taken as a whole, reports: Across the ex vivo response, the dominant clonotypes were HLA-C-restricted CMV-specific TCR beta clonotypes.

This TCR came from a human donor in good health (CMV status not recorded). Some clones in this sample may be carry-over from other donors' samples. This chain connects TRBV12-5 to TRBJ1-4; D gene unclear. The material was cultured CD8+ T cells from PBMCs, obtained from culture after CMV antigen stimulation. CDR3 residues: CASGLVRTTNEKLFF. CDR3 bases: TGTGCTAGTGGTTTGGTACGGACAACTAATGAAAAACTGTTTTTT.